The rows below give T cell receptor beta chains drawn from one sample of a study of T-cell reconstitution after alpha-beta-depleted transplantation in children. TCRdb redid the calling of the PCR reads with MiXCR, one entry per CDR3 protein. The data hold a few hundred thousand distinct CDR3 sequences, with over 25% observed a single time. The input for sequencing was PBMCs, taken before TCRalphabeta/CD19-depleted stem cell transplant. The receptors come from a boy younger than two with Wiskott-Aldrich syndrome, due to receive a stem cell transplant. CDR3s include the opening cysteine and the closing phenylalanine or tryptophan. The D gene is left open where the match is weak. Clone size is not always given. Where it is, it says once, few, many or a class for expanded clones.

clone_size cdr3_length d_call j_call v_call cdr3_aa cdr3_nt
few 12 . TRBJ2-3 TRBV6-1 CASSDPVGTQYF TGTGCCAGCAGTGACCCAGTCGGGACGCAGTATTTT
few 14 . TRBJ2-3 TRBV6-2/TRBV6-3 CASSRDSRTDTQYF TGTGCCAGCAGTCGGGACTCCCGCACAGATACGCAGTATTTT
. 13 . TRBJ2-3 TRBV5-5 CASSLYQRNTQYF TGTGCCAGCAGCTTGTACCAGCGAAATACGCAGTATTTT
few 17 TRBD2 TRBJ2-3 TRBV5-1 CASSLGSTGGGTDTQYF TGCGCCAGCAGCTTAGGATCGACGGGAGGGGGCACAGATACGCAGTATTTT
few 17 . TRBJ1-6 TRBV10-3 CAISDGAGRPFSSPLHF TGTGCCATCAGTGATGGCGCAGGACGGCCTTTTAGTTCACCCCTCCACTTT
. 15 . TRBJ1-5 TRBV20-1 CSAAPDRAGRQPQHF TGCAGTGCCGCCCCCGATCGGGCAGGGAGACAGCCCCAGCATTTT
few 14 . TRBJ2-6 TRBV9 CASSPLGGANVLTF TGTGCCAGCAGCCCGCTGGGAGGGGCCAACGTCCTGACTTTC
few 15 TRBD2 TRBJ2-1 TRBV4-1 CASNLAGEAYNEQFF TGCGCCAGCAACTTAGCGGGAGAGGCCTACAATGAGCAGTTCTTC
. 18 TRBD1 TRBJ2-6 TRBV5-1 CASSRGPGQGTGANVLTF TGCGCCAGCTCCAGGGGCCCGGGACAGGGTACTGGGGCCAACGTCCTGACTTTC
few 18 TRBD2 TRBJ2-6 TRBV5-1 CASSWRAGLSSGANVLTF TGCGCCAGCAGCTGGCGAGCGGGACTGAGCTCTGGGGCCAACGTCCTGACTTTC
. 15 . TRBJ1-6 TRBV5-5 CASSLVRNSNSALHF TGTGCCAGCAGCTTGGTGAGGAACAGTAATTCAGCCCTCCACTTT
. 16 . TRBJ2-7 TRBV27 CASSLSTYYERHEQYF TGTGCCAGCAGTTTATCGACATACTACGAGCGGCACGAGCAGTACTTC
. 14 . TRBJ1-4 TRBV20-1 CSARAHPTNEKLFF TGCAGTGCTAGAGCTCACCCAACTAATGAAAAACTGTTTTTT
. 17 . TRBJ2-4 TRBV5-1 CASSKGPGVGAKNIQYF TGCGCCAGCAGCAAGGGGCCGGGGGTTGGAGCCAAAAACATTCAGTACTTC
. 15 TRBD2 TRBJ2-1 TRBV11-2 CASSWEGTPYNEQFF TGTGCCAGCAGCTGGGAGGGGACCCCCTACAATGAGCAGTTCTTC
. 14 TRBD2 TRBJ2-7 TRBV20-1 CSAREVAGAYEQYF TGCAGTGCTAGAGAAGTAGCGGGAGCCTACGAGCAGTACTTC
. 16 TRBD2 TRBJ2-1 TRBV5-1 CATSHSFSGNSNDQFF TGCGCCACCAGCCACTCTTTTAGCGGGAACTCCAATGACCAGTTCTTC
once 16 TRBD2 TRBJ2-2 TRBV12-3/TRBV12-4 CASSPFSGRAIGELFF TGTGCCAGCAGCCCCTTTAGCGGGAGGGCCATCGGGGAGCTGTTTTTT
. 13 . TRBJ2-3 TRBV29-1 CSVERGATDTQYF TGCAGCGTTGAGCGTGGAGCCACAGATACGCAGTATTTT
. 14 TRBD2 TRBJ2-1 TRBV3-1 CAVGLAGGPNEQFF TGTGCCGTGGGGCTAGCGGGAGGGCCAAATGAGCAGTTCTTC